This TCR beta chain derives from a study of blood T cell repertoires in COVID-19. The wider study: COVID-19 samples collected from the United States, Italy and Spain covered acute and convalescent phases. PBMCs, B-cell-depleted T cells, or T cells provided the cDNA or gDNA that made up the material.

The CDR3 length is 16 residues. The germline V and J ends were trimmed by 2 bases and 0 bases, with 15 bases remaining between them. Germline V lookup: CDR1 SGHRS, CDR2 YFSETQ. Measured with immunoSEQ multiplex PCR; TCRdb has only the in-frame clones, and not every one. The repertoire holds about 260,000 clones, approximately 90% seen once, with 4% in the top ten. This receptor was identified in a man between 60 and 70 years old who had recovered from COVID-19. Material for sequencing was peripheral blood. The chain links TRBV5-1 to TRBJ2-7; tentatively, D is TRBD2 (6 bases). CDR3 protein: CASSFGRGSVSYEQYF. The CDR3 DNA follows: TGCGCCAGCAGCTTCGGTCGGGGGTCAGTCTCCTACGAGCAGTACTTC.